A single sample is the source of the 18 T cell receptor beta chains below, sequenced in a study of blood T cell repertoires in COVID-19. Profiling relied on immunoSEQ multiplex PCR, and the TCRdb table lists in-frame clones only, not all of them. Found here are some 200,000 clones, nearly 90% of them singletons; the top ten hold roughly a fifth. The sample taken for sequencing was peripheral blood. The origin of the receptors is a man between 60 and 75 years old with active or convalescent COVID-19.

CDR3 protein: CASSDQVSGNTIYF. CDR3 bases: TGTGCCAGCAGTGACCAGGTCTCTGGAAACACCATATATTTT. The chain uses TRBV2 and TRBJ1-3; D ambiguous. Germline-derived CDR1 and CDR2 are SNHLY and FYNNEI. The germline V and J ends were trimmed by 3 bases and 0 bases, with 6 bases remaining between them. The length of the CDR3 is 14 residues.

The rearrangement joins TRBV9 to TRBJ2-3; the D gene is possibly TRBD1 (6 bases). Per the germline V gene, CDR1 is SGDLS and CDR2 is YYNGEE. Trimming took 0 bases from V and 0 from J, leaving 17 bases between them. This CDR3 has 18 residues. The CDR3 DNA reads TGTGCCAGCAGCGTAGAGGGGGTGAGGGGGTCAAGCACAGATACGCAGTATTTT. It yields the protein CASSVEGVRGSSTDTQYF.

This clone was recorded a few times. The CDR3 DNA is TGCGCCAGCGGTTGGGACTTTGGAAACACCATATATTTT. It translates to CASGWDFGNTIYF. This sequence joins TRBV10-2 and TRBJ1-3; a weak D match, TRBD1 (5 bases). The CDR3 length is 13 residues. Trimming stripped 8 bases from V and 3 bases from J, with 11 bases between. CDR1 is WSHSY and CDR2 is SAAADI in the germline V gene.

The chain links TRBV4-1 to TRBJ2-3, with a tentative D call TRBD1 (6 bases). Germline V CDR1 and CDR2: MGHRA, YSYEKL. The V end was cut by 0 bases, the J end by 0 bases, with 7 bases between. The CDR3 length is 15 residues. The CDR3 nucleotides read TGCGCCAGCAGCCAAGATGGACAGAGCACAGATACGCAGTATTTT. Translating it yields CASSQDGQSTDTQYF.

This clone was picked up one time. The genes are TRBV4-1 and TRBJ2-3, with TRBD1 matching 8 bases. The CDR3 extends over 15 amino acids. CDR1 MGHRA and CDR2 YSYEKL come from the germline V gene. With V trimmed by 4 bases and J by 2 bases, 5 bases remained unmatched. As DNA, the CDR3 is TGCGCCAGCAGCCCGGGACAGGCGTCCACAGATACGCAGTATTTT. Translation gives CASSPGQASTDTQYF.

This chain joins TRBV11-2 and TRBJ1-1; D is unresolved. Germline CDR1 reads SGHAT; CDR2 reads FQNNGV. The CDR3 runs to 14 residues. V lost 4 bases to trimming and J lost 7 bases, with 16 bases between them. CDR3 coding DNA: TGTGCCAGCAGCTCTCCTTTTGGCACCGATGAAGCTTTCTTT. Protein sequence: CASSSPFGTDEAFF.

V gene TRBV7-9 combines with J gene TRBJ2-3; 8 bases are a match to TRBD2. Germline values: CDR1 SEHNR, CDR2 FQNEAQ (reference sequence). The CDR3 has 16 amino acids. The ends lost 1 base at V and 7 bases at J; junction bases unmatched: 10. CDR3 in DNA: TGTGCCAGCAGCTTAGTCGGGGGGGTGGTTTCGAATACGCAGTATTTT. Its protein product is CASSLVGGVVSNTQYF.

The V and J genes are TRBV11-3 and TRBJ2-7; a weak D match, TRBD1 (6 bases). The germline V and J ends were trimmed by 8 bases and 7 bases, with 18 bases remaining between them. Per the germline V gene, CDR1 is SGHNT and CDR2 is YENEEA. The CDR3 runs 13 residues. The DNA of the CDR3 is TGTGCCAGCTCCGGGACACGAAAGGGGGAGCAGTACTTC. It yields the protein CASSGTRKGEQYF. The full variable domain, its missing parts supplied by reference TRBV11-3 and TRBJ2-7, is EAGVVQSPRYKIIEKKQPVAFWCNPISGHNTLYWYLQNLGQGPELLIRYENEEAVDDSQLPKDRFSAERLKGVDSTLKIQPAELGDSAVYLCASSGTRKGEQYFGPGTRLTVT.

This clone is a singleton in its sample. J is TRBJ2-1 and V is TRBV24-1, with D perhaps matching TRBD2 (6 bases). Germline values: CDR1 KGHDR, CDR2 SFDVKD. V was clipped by 3 bases and J by 7 bases, with 9 bases between them. This CDR3 spans 13 amino acids. The chain's CDR3 is CATSDAGRNEQFF. CDR3 in DNA: TGTGCCACCAGTGATGCAGGGAGGAATGAGCAGTTCTTC.

V usage is TRBV5-6 and J usage is TRBJ1-2; D gene uncertain. The CDR3 is 15 residues long. CDR1 is SGHDT, CDR2 YYEEEE, per germline. Trimming shortened V by 4 bases and J by 1 base, and 14 bases separated the two germline ends. This CDR3 is CASSRGRQVNYGYTF. The CDR3 nucleotides are TGTGCCAGCAGCCGTGGGAGGCAAGTTAACTATGGCTACACCTTC.

The V and J genes are TRBV10-1 and TRBJ2-5, with 7 bases aligning to TRBD2. The length of the CDR3 is 13 residues. The J segment lost 5 bases and the V segment lost 3 bases, leaving 3 bases of the junction unmatched. Germline V CDR1 and CDR2: WNHNN, SYGVQD (reference sequence). As DNA, the CDR3 is TGCGCCAGCAGTGATAACGGGAGGGAGACCCAGTACTTC. Protein: CASSDNGRETQYF.

CDR3 in DNA: TGTGCCAGCAGCCGCATTTTGGGCGGGACAGGGGAGAATGAGCAGTTCTTC. Translating gives CASSRILGGTGENEQFF. The rearrangement uses TRBV3-1 (or the pseudogene TRBV3-2) and TRBJ2-1; 10 bases agree with TRBD1. The CDR3 contains 17 residues. Germline values: CDR1 LGHDT, CDR2 YNNKEL (reference sequence). Germline trimming cut 4 bases from V and 7 bases from J; bases unmatched to any gene: 13.

This clone was observed once. The CDR3 DNA follows: TGCAGCGTCTCCGGACAGGGGTTGGCTGGAAACACCATATATTTT. Its translation: CSVSGQGLAGNTIYF. This chain uses TRBV29-1 with TRBJ1-3; TRBD1 agrees at 9 bases. The germline V gene has CDR1 SQVTM and CDR2 ANQGSEA. V shed 6 bases and J 2 bases; nucleotides not matched to a gene: 8. The CDR3 length is 15 residues. The full variable domain, its missing parts supplied by reference TRBV29-1 and TRBJ1-3, is SAVISQKPSRDICQRGTSLTIQCQVDSQVTMMFWYRQQPGQSLTLIATANQGSEATYESGFVIDKFPISRPNLTFSTLTVSNMSPEDSSIYLCSVSGQGLAGNTIYFGEGSWLTVV.

The chain carries TRBV25-1 and TRBJ2-7; no clear D. This CDR3 contains 12 residues. CDR1 and CDR2 (germline): MGHDK, SYGVNS. Trimming stripped 5 bases from V and 0 bases from J, with 5 bases between. The CDR3: CASSTSSYEQYF. The CDR3 DNA reads TGTGCCAGCAGTACGAGCTCCTACGAGCAGTACTTC.

The V and J genes are TRBV11-2 and TRBJ2-1; 7 nucleotides line up with TRBD1. Trimming took 5 bases from V and 11 from J; bases not matched to a gene: 3. The CDR3 is made up of 11 amino acids. The germline V gene encodes CDR1 SGHAT and CDR2 FQNNGV. The CDR3 sequence is CASSRTGKQFF. CDR3 bases: TGTGCCAGCAGCCGGACAGGCAAGCAGTTCTTC.

The chain uses TRBV6-1 and TRBJ1-2; no reliable D call. Germline V gene data show CDR1 as MNHNS and CDR2 as SASEGT. V was shortened by 5 bases and J by 3 bases, with 16 bases between the two germline ends. CDR3 length: 15 residues. Here the CDR3 DNA reads TGTGCCAGCAGTCGTCTCCCCGGGATCTACTATGGCTACACCTTC. Translated: CASSRLPGIYYGYTF.

The chain joins TRBV30 to TRBJ1-3; no clear D. Trimming left V 1 base short and J 4 bases short, with 11 bases between. From germline, CDR1 is GTSNPN and CDR2 SVGIG (reference sequence). The CDR3 is made up of 14 amino acids. The CDR3 region is CAWSGTFQGNTIYF. The CDR3 nucleotides are TGTGCCTGGAGTGGGACTTTCCAGGGAAACACCATATATTTT. Full variable domain (outside the CDR3, taken from reference TRBV30 and TRBJ1-3): SQTIHQWPATLVQPVGSPLSLECTVEGTSNPNLYWYRQAAGRGLQLLFYSVGIGQISSEVPQNLSASRPQDRQFILSSKKLLLSDSGFYLCAWSGTFQGNTIYFGEGSWLTVV.

This chain joins TRBV5-1 and TRBJ2-1, with 11 bases that match TRBD1. CDR3 size: 17 residues. With V trimmed by 0 bases and J by 4 bases, 6 bases remained unmatched. The germline CDR1 and CDR2 sequences are SGHRS and YFSETQ. CDR3 sequence reads: CASSLVLGTGGYNEQFF. In nucleotides, the CDR3 is TGCGCCAGCAGCTTGGTTCTGGGGACAGGGGGATACAATGAGCAGTTCTTC.